This T cell receptor beta chain emerged from a study of molecular identifiers for immune sequencing clone quantification. Germline V gives CDR1 LGHNA, CDR2 YSLEER. Between the trimmed V and J ends, which lost 1 base and 3 bases, there was a span of 10 bases. The CDR3 is 14 residues long. This clonotype was seen many times. Sequencing libraries of naive CD8 cells derived from roughly 20,000 to 1,000,000 sorted cells with 10%, 30% or 50% RNA. TCRdb processed the PCR reads anew with MiXCR; each CDR3 protein has one entry. The table records around 470,000 distinct CDR3 sequences, about a fifth of them present only once.

The clonotype was recovered from a human donor in good health. Some libraries in this study had Jurkat cell RNA spiked in. The rearrangement joins TRBV4-3 to TRBJ2-7; the D gene is possibly TRBD2 (6 bases). The source material was naive CD8+ T cells from blood, with Jurkat cell RNA spiked in. Subset given: FACS-sorted CD8+CD4-CCR7+CD45RA+ naive T cells. The DNA of the CDR3 is TGCGCCAGCAGCCAAGTTGCTAGCGACTACGAGCAGTACTTC. It codes for CASSQVASDYEQYF.